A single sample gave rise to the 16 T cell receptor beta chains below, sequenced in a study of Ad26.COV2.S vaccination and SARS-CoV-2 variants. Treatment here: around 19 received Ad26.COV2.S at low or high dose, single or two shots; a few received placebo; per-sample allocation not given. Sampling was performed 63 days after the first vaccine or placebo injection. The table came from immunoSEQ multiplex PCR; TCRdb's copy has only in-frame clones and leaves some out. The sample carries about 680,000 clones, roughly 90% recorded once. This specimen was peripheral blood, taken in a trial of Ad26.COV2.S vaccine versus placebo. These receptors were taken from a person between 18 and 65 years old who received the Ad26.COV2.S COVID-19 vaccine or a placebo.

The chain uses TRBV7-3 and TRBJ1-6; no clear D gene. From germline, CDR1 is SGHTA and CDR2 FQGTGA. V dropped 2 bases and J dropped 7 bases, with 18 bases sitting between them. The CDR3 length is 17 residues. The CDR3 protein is CASSLSPIRDGNSPLHF. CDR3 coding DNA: TGTGCCAGCAGCTTATCTCCTATACGGGATGGGAATTCACCCCTCCACTTT.

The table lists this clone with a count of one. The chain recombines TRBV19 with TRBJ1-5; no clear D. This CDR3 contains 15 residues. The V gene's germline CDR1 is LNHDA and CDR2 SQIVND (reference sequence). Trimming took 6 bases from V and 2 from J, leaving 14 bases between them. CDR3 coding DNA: TGTGCCAGTAGCCCCTCGTGGGATGGCAATCAGCCCCAGCATTTT. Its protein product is CASSPSWDGNQPQHF.

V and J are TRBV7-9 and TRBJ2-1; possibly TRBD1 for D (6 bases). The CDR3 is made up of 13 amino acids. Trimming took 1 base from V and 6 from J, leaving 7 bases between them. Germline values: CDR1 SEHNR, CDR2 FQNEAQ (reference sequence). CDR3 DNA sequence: TGTGCCAGCAGCTTAGTAGGGGGCAATGAGCAGTTCTTC. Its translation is CASSLVGGNEQFF.

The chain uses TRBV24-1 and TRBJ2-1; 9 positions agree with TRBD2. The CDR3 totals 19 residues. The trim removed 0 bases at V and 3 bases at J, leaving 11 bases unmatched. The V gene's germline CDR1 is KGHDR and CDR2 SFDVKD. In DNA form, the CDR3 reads TGTGCCACCAGTGATTTGCAACTAGCGGGCCCCAATGACTACAATGAGCAGTTCTTC. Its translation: CATSDLQLAGPNDYNEQFF.

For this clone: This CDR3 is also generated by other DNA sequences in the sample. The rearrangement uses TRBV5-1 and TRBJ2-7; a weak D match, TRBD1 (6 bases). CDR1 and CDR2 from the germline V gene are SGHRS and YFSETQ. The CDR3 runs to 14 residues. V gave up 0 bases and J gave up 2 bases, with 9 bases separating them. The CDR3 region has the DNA TGCGCCAGCAGCTTGGCCCCAGGGGCCTACGAGCAGTACTTC. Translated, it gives CASSLAPGAYEQYF.

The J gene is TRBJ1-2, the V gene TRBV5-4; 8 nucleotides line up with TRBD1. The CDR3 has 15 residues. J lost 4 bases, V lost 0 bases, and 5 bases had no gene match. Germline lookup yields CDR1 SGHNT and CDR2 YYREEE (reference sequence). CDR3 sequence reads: CASSLDGQGIYGYTF. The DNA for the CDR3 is TGTGCCAGCAGCTTGGATGGACAGGGCATCTATGGCTACACCTTC.

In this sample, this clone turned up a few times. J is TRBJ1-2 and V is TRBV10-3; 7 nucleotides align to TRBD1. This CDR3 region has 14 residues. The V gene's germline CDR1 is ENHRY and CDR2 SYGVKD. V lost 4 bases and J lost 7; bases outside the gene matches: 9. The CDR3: CAISAEGASSGYTF. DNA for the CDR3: TGTGCCATCAGTGCAGAGGGGGCGTCTAGTGGCTACACCTTC.

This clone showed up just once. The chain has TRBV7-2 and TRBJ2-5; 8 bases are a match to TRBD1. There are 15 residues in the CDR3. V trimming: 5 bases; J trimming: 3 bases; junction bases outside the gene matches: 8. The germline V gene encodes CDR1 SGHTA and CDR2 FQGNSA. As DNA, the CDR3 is TGTGCCAGCAGCAGAAACCAGGGGGCAAAAGAGACCCAGTACTTC. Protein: CASSRNQGAKETQYF.

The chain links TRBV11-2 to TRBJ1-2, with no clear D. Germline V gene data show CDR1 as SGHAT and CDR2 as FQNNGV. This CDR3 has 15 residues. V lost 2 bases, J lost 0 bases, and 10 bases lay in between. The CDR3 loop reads CASSLSQVPNYGYTF. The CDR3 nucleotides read TGTGCCAGCAGCTTAAGCCAGGTGCCTAACTATGGCTACACCTTC.

CDR3 DNA sequence: TGTGCCACCAGCAGAGGGGGACAGGGGACCCCTTTCTACAATGAGCAGTTCTTC. It is translated as CATSRGGQGTPFYNEQFF. The rearrangement joins TRBV15 to TRBJ2-1, with 10 positions matching TRBD1. The V segment lost 1 base and the J segment 3 bases; nucleotides outside the gene matches: 9. CDR3 length: 18 amino acids. The germline CDR1 and CDR2 sequences are LNHNV and YYDKDF (reference sequence).

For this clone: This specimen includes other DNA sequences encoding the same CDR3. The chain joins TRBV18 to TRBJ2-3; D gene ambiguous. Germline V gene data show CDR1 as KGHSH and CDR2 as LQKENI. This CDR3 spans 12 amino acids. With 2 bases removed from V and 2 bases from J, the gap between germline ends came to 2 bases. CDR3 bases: TGTGCCAGCTCACCAAACACAGATACGCAGTATTTT. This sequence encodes CASSPNTDTQYF.

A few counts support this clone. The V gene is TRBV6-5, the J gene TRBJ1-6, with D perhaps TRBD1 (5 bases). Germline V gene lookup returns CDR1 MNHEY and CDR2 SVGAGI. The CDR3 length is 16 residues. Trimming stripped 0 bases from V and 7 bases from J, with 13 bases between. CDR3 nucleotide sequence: TGTGCCAGCAGTTACTCGGGTTGGGACGGGAATTCACCCCTCCACTTT. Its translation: CASSYSGWDGNSPLHF.

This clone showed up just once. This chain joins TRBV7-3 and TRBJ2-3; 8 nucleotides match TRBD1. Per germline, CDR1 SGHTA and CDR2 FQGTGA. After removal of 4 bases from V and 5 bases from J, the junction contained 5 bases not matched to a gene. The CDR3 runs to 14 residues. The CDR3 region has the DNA TGTGCCAGCAGCTGGACAGGGTGGCAAGATACGCAGTATTTT. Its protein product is CASSWTGWQDTQYF. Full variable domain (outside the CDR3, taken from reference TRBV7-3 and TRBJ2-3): GAGVSQTPSNKVTEKGKYVELRCDPISGHTALYWYRQSLGQGPEFLIYFQGTGAADDSGLPNDRFFAVRPEGSVSTLKIQRTERGDSAVYLCASSWTGWQDTQYFGPGTRLTVL.

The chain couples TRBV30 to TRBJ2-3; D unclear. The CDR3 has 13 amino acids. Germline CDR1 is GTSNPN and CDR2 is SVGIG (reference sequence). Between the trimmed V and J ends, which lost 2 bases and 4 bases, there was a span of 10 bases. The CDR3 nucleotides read TGTGCCTGGAGTCAGCAGGTTTCAGATACGCAGTATTTT. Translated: CAWSQQVSDTQYF.

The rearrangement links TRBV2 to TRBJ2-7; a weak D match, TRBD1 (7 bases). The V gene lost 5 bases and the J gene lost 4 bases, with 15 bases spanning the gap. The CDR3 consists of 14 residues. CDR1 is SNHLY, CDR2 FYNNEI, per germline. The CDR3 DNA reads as TGTGCCAGCAGTTGGACAGGAGGGAAATACGAGCAGTACTTC. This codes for CASSWTGGKYEQYF. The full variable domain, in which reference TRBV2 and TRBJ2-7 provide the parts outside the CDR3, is EPEVTQTPSHQVTQMGQEVILRCVPISNHLYFYWYRQILGQKVEFLVSFYNNEISEKSEIFDDQFSVERPDGSNFTLKIRSTKLEDSAMYFCASSWTGGKYEQYFGPGTRLTVT.

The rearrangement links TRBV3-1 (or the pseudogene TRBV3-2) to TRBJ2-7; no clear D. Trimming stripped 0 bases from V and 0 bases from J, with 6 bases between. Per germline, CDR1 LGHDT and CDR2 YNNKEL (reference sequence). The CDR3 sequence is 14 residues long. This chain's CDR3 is CASSQDVGSYEQYF. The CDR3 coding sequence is TGTGCCAGCAGCCAAGATGTGGGCTCCTACGAGCAGTACTTC.